This T cell receptor beta chain was captured by sequencing in a study of prognosis after radiotherapy for stage I lung cancer. The overall study: Each patient with non-small cell lung cancer was deemed medically inoperable. The tumor diagnosis was squamous cell carcinoma for over 5 patients and adenocarcinoma for some twelve. Whole-study results and caveats: Diminished Shannon entropy following stereotactic body radiation therapy characterized patients who developed distant metastases.

In this sample, this clonotype turned up many times. Its antigen is currently unknown. By two-round multiplex PCR, the TCR beta CDR3 was amplified from genomic DNA. The use of primers specific to each TRBV and TRBJ gene characterized first-round PCR. From the multiplex PCR reads, TCRdb called clonotypes with MiXCR, one entry per CDR3 protein. Of 30,000 to 35,000 distinct CDR3 sequences listed, approximately 30% were seen once; the top ten hold 33%. Blood was drawn (six milliliters of peripheral blood) at each of two time points. With 3 bases clipped from V and 3 bases from J, the junction kept 6 bases outside the gene matches. This CDR3 contains 15 residues. In germline, CDR1 is MNHEY, CDR2 SVGEGT.

The receptor was isolated from a donor over 45 with non-small cell lung cancer. Specimen: PBMCs, collected before or after stereotactic body radiation therapy (not recorded which). J is TRBJ2-5 and V is TRBV6-2 or TRBV6-3, with TRBD2 matching over 8 bases. The CDR3 sequence is CASSYVTGGEETQYF. The DNA of the CDR3 is TGTGCCAGCAGTTATGTGACGGGAGGGGAAGAGACCCAGTACTTC.